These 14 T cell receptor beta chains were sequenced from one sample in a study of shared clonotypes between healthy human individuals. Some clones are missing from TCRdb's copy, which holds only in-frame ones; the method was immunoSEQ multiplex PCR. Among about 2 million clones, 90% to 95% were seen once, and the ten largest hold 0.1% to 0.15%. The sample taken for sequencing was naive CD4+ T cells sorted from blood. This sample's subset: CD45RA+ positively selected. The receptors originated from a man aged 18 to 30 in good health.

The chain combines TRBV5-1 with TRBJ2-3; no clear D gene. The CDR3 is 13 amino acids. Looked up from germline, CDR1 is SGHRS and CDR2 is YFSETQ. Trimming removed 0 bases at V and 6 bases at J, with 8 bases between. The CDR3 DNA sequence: TGCGCCAGCAGCTTGGTTATAACGGATACGCAGTATTTT. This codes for CASSLVITDTQYF.

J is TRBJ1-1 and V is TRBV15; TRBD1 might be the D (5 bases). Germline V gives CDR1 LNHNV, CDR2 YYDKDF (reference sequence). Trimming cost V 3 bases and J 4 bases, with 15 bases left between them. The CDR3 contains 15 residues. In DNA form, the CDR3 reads TGTGCCACCAGCAGTCCCGCCGGGGGGAGCACTGAAGCTTTCTTT. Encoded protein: CATSSPAGGSTEAFF.

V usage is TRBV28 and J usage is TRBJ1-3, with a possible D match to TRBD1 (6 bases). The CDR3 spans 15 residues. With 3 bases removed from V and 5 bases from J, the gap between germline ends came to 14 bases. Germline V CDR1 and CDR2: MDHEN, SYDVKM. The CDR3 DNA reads TGTGCCAGCAGTTTTTTGGGGGCTAATAGAAACACCATATATTTT. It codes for CASSFLGANRNTIYF.

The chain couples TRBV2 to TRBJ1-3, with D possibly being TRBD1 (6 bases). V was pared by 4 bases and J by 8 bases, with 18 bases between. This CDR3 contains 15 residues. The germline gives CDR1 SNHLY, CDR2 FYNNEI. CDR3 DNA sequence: TGTGCCAGCAGTGGACCGGGGGGGGCGTCGGACACCATATATTTT. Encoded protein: CASSGPGGASDTIYF. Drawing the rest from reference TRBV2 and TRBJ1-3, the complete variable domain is EPEVTQTPSHQVTQMGQEVILRCVPISNHLYFYWYRQILGQKVEFLVSFYNNEISEKSEIFDDQFSVERPDGSNFTLKIRSTKLEDSAMYFCASSGPGGASDTIYFGEGSWLTVV.

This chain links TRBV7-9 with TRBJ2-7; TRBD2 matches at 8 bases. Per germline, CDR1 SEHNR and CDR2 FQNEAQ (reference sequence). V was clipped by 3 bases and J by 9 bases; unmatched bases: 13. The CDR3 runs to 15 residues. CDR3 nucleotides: TGTGCCAGCAGCTTTTCTCTTCTAAGCGGGAGACGGCAGTACTTC. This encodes CASSFSLLSGRRQYF.

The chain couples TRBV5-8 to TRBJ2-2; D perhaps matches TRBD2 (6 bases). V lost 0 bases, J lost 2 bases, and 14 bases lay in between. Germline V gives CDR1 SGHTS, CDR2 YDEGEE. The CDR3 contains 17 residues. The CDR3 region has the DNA TGTGCCAGCAGCTTGGTCAGGGAGGCTATCAACACCGGGGAGCTGTTTTTT. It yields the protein CASSLVREAINTGELFF. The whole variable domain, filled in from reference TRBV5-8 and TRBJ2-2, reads EAGVTQSPTHLIKTRGQQATLRCSPISGHTSVYWYQQALGLGLQFLLWYDEGEERNRGNFPPRFSGRQFPNYSSELNVNALELEDSALYLCASSLVREAINTGELFFGEGSRLTVL.

The CDR3 spells CATTAGQGLQETQYF. The CDR3 DNA follows: TGTGCCACCACCGCCGGACAGGGCCTGCAGGAGACCCAGTACTTC. The chain recombines TRBV15 with TRBJ2-5; 8 bases match TRBD1. The CDR3 has 15 residues. V shed 7 bases, J shed 5 bases, and the junction held 12 bases outside the gene matches. Germline V lookup: CDR1 LNHNV, CDR2 YYDKDF (reference sequence).

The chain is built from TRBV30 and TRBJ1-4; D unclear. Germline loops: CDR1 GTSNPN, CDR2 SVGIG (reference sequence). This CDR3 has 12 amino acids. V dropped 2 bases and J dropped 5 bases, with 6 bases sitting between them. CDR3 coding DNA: TGTGCCTGGAGTACTAACAATGAAAAACTGTTTTTT. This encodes CAWSTNNEKLFF.

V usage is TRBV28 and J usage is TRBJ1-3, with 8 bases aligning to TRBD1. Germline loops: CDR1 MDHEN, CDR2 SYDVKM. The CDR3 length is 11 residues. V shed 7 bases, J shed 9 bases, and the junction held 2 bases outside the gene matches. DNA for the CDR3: TGTGCCAGCACAGGGGGCGGCACCATATATTTT. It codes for CASTGGGTIYF. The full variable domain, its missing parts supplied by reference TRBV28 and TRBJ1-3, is DVKVTQSSRYLVKRTGEKVFLECVQDMDHENMFWYRQDPGLGLRLIYFSYDVKMKEKGDIPEGYSVSREKKERFSLILESASTNQTSMYLCASTGGGTIYFGEGSWLTVV.

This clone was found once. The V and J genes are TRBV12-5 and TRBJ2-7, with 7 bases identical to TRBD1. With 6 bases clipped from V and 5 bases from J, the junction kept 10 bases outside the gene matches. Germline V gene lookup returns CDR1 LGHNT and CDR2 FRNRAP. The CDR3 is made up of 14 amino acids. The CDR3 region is CASGLDRVWDEQYF. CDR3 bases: TGTGCTAGTGGCCTTGACAGGGTCTGGGACGAGCAGTACTTC.

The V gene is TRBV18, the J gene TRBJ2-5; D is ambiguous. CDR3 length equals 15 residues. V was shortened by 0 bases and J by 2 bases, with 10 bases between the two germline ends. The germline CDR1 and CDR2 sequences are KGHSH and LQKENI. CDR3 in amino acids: CASSPPAQRQETQYF. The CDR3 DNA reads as TGTGCCAGCTCACCACCGGCCCAGAGACAAGAGACCCAGTACTTC. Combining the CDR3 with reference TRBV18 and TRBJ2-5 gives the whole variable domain NAGVMQNPRHLVRRRGQEARLRCSPMKGHSHVYWYRQLPEEGLKFMVYLQKENIIDESGMPKERFSAEFPKEGPSILRIQQVVRGDSAAYFCASSPPAQRQETQYFGPGTRLLVL.

Written as DNA, the CDR3 is TGTGCCTGGAGTGTCGGGCAGGCCAGGGTTAATTCACCCCTCCACTTT. Protein: CAWSVGQARVNSPLHF. The V gene is TRBV30, the J gene TRBJ1-6, with a tentative D call TRBD1 (5 bases). The length of the CDR3 is 16 residues. V was pared by 0 bases and J by 6 bases, with 15 bases between. Germline loops: CDR1 GTSNPN, CDR2 SVGIG (reference sequence).

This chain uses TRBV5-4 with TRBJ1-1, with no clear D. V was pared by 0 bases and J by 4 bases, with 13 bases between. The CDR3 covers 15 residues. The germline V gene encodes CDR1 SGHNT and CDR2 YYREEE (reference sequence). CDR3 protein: CASSLELGLSTEAFF. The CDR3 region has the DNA TGTGCCAGCAGCTTGGAGTTGGGGTTGAGCACTGAAGCTTTCTTT.

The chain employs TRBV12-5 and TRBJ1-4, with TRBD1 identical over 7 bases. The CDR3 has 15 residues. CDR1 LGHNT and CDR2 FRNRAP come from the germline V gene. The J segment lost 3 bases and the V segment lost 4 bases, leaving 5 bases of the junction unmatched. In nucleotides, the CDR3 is TGTGCTAGTGGTTGGACGACAGGGCCTAATGAAAAACTGTTTTTT. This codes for CASGWTTGPNEKLFF.